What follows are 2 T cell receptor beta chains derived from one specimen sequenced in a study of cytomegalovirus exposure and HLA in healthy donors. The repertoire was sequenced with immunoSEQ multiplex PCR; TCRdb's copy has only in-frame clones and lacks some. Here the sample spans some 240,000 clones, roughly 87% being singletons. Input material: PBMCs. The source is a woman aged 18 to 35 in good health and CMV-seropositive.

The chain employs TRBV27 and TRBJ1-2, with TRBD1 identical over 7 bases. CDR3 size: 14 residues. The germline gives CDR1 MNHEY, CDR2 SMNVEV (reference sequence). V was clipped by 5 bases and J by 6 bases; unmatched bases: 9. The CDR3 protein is CASSMTGFLHGYTF. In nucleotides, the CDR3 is TGTGCCAGCAGTATGACAGGGTTTCTCCATGGCTACACCTTC.

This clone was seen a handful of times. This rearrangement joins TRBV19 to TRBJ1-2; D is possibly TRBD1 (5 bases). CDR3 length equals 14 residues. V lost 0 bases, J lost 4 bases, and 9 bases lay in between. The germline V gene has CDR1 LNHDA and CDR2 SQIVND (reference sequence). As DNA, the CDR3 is TGTGCCAGTAGTATAGAGGGGCGGTTCTATGGCTACACCTTC. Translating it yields CASSIEGRFYGYTF.